A single sample gave rise to the 18 T cell receptor beta chains below, sequenced in a study of shared clonotypes between healthy human individuals. Only CD45RO-negative cells positively selected for CCR7 counted as naive CD8 cells, so terminally differentiated effector memory CD45RA+ cells were excluded. Produced via immunoSEQ multiplex PCR; TCRdb's table is partial and in-frame only. The table includes about 2,200,000 clones, approximately 94% detected once. Sequencing input: naive CD8+ T cells from PBMCs. The receptors derive from a man between 18 and 29 years old in good health. Some clones in this sample may be carry-over from other donors' samples.

The chain links TRBV19 to TRBJ2-3, with 9 positions matching TRBD1. The CDR3 length is 16 residues. V gave up 3 bases and J gave up 2 bases; unmatched junction bases: 6. The germline CDR1 and CDR2 sequences are LNHDA and SQIVND (reference sequence). The DNA for the CDR3 is TGTGCCAGTAGTATCCGGACAGGGGATATCACAGATACGCAGTATTTT. It translates to CASSIRTGDITDTQYF.

The V call is TRBV27, the J call TRBJ2-7, with 13 positions matching TRBD2. Trimming took 4 bases from V and 4 from J; bases not matched to a gene: 4. The V gene's germline CDR1 is MNHEY and CDR2 SMNVEV (reference sequence). There are 15 residues in the CDR3. DNA for the CDR3: TGTGCCAGCAGTTGGACTAGCGGGAGTCAGTACGAGCAGTACTTC. Translated, it gives CASSWTSGSQYEQYF.

This clone was seen once. CDR3 sequence (DNA): TGTGCCAGCAGCTTAGTCCCCGGCTGGGGGGCTGAAGATACGCAGTATTTT. This sequence encodes CASSLVPGWGAEDTQYF. The chain uses TRBV7-2 and TRBJ2-3; D may match TRBD1 or TRBD2 (6 bases each). Germline V gives CDR1 SGHTA, CDR2 FQGNSA. V lost 1 base to trimming and J lost 5 bases, with 19 bases between them. This CDR3 contains 17 residues.

The chain has TRBV27 and TRBJ2-7, with D unclear. Trimming removed 2 bases from V and 0 bases from J, with 11 bases in between. Germline assignment: CDR1 MNHEY and CDR2 SMNVEV (reference sequence). The CDR3 is 15 amino acids. CDR3 DNA: TGTGCCAGCAGTTTAACCGGGTATAGCTCCTACGAGCAGTACTTC. Amino acid sequence: CASSLTGYSSYEQYF.

This sequence joins TRBV19 and TRBJ2-1; TRBD1 matches at 10 bases. V was clipped by 4 bases and J by 9 bases; unmatched bases: 3. From germline, CDR1 is LNHDA and CDR2 SQIVND (reference sequence). CDR3 size: 13 residues. Here the CDR3 DNA reads TGTGCCAGTAGTAGTGGGACAGGGGCTGAGCAGTTCTTC. This codes for CASSSGTGAEQFF.

The chain joins TRBV28 to TRBJ2-7; tentative D call: TRBD1 (5 bases). The CDR3 is made up of 13 amino acids. Trimming cost V 3 bases and J 7 bases, with 13 bases left between them. Germline V CDR1 and CDR2: MDHEN, SYDVKM. The CDR3 bases are TGTGCCAGCAGTTTTTTCTTCAAGGGGGAGCAGTACTTC. As protein: CASSFFFKGEQYF.

This clone was seen once. This rearrangement joins TRBV10-3 to TRBJ2-1; possible D gene TRBD2, 6 bases. The CDR3 contains 16 residues. Trimming stripped 0 bases from V and 2 bases from J, with 11 bases between. Germline CDR1 ENHRY, CDR2 SYGVKD. The CDR3 is CAISESEGITYNEQFF. CDR3 DNA sequence: TGTGCCATCAGTGAGTCGGAGGGTATCACCTACAATGAGCAGTTCTTC.

The sample holds a few counts of this clone. The gene calls are TRBV14 and TRBJ1-1, with D hard to call. There are 16 residues in the CDR3. Between the trimmed V and J ends, which lost 0 bases and 4 bases, there was a span of 15 bases. The germline gives CDR1 SGHDN, CDR2 FVKESK. CDR3 in amino acids: CASSQDPRETGTEAFF. As DNA, the CDR3 is TGTGCCAGCAGCCAAGATCCTCGGGAGACGGGCACTGAAGCTTTCTTT.

This sequence joins TRBV7-9 and TRBJ2-7; the D is unclear. V gave up 5 bases and J gave up 1 base, with 21 bases separating them. The CDR3 consists of 17 residues. The germline CDR1 and CDR2 sequences are SEHNR and FQNEAQ (reference sequence). Here the CDR3 DNA reads TGTGCCAGCAGCAAAGGGTATTTAAAGGACCAGTCCTACGAGCAGTACTTC. Protein product: CASSKGYLKDQSYEQYF.

Only a few counts were recorded for this clone. J is TRBJ1-1 and V is TRBV9, with D unresolved. The CDR3 is 13 amino acids. Trimming took off 2 bases at V and 2 bases at J, with 7 bases between the two ends. Germline CDR1 and CDR2: SGDLS and YYNGEE. CDR3: CASSVLINTEAFF. The CDR3 DNA is TGTGCCAGCAGCGTCTTGATCAACACTGAAGCTTTCTTT.

This clone was counted once. The chain links TRBV5-1 to TRBJ1-2; TRBD1 matches 7 bases. Unmatched junction bases numbered 5, after V lost 1 base and J lost 8 bases. CDR1 and CDR2 (germline): SGHRS, YFSETQ. CDR3 size: 13 residues. In DNA form, the CDR3 reads TGCGCCAGCAGCTTGCGAACAGGGGAAGGCTACACCTTC. Amino acid sequence: CASSLRTGEGYTF. The full variable domain, completed using reference TRBV5-1 and TRBJ1-2, is KAGVTQTPRYLIKTRGQQVTLSCSPISGHRSVSWYQQTPGQGLQFLFEYFSETQRNKGNFPGRFSGRQFSNSRSEMNVSTLELGDSALYLCASSLRTGEGYTFGSGTRLTVV.

J is TRBJ2-5 and V is TRBV30; no definite D call. The V end lost 2 bases, the J end lost 1 base, and 17 bases lay between the germline ends. The CDR3 runs to 16 residues. CDR1 GTSNPN and CDR2 SVGIG come from the germline V gene (reference sequence). CDR3 amino acids: CAWSSAVLSVQETQYF. CDR3 DNA sequence: TGTGCCTGGAGTTCCGCTGTTTTGAGCGTCCAAGAGACCCAGTACTTC.

This chain links TRBV4-1 with TRBJ2-1; D gene ambiguous. This CDR3 contains 11 residues. Germline CDR1 is MGHRA and CDR2 is YSYEKL. The V and J ends lost 2 bases and 13 bases respectively, with 9 bases between them. The chain's CDR3 is CASSQREIQFF. The CDR3 coding sequence is TGCGCCAGCAGCCAAAGAGAGATTCAGTTCTTC.

The chain is built from TRBV11-2 and TRBJ1-2, with a weak D call TRBD1 (6 bases). Trimming took off 8 bases at V and 7 bases at J, with 20 bases between the two ends. Germline CDR1 reads SGHAT; CDR2 reads FQNNGV. This CDR3 spans 14 amino acids. The CDR3 is CASEPRGRFLGYTF. Here the CDR3 DNA reads TGTGCCAGCGAGCCCCGGGGGCGGTTTCTTGGCTACACCTTC.

V usage is TRBV9 and J usage is TRBJ2-6, with D perhaps assigned TRBD1 or TRBD2 (5 bases each). The ends were cut back, 4 bases at V and 2 bases at J, with 10 bases in the middle. This CDR3 spans 15 amino acids. CDR1 and CDR2 from the germline V gene are SGDLS and YYNGEE. The CDR3 loop is CASSRGPPGANVLTF. The CDR3 nucleotides are TGTGCCAGCAGCAGGGGACCCCCTGGGGCCAACGTCCTGACTTTC.

The chain employs TRBV6-6 and TRBJ2-7, with D hard to call. V lost 6 bases, J lost 2 bases, and 14 bases lay in between. This CDR3 comprises 14 residues. CDR1 and CDR2 (germline): MNHNY, SVGAGI (reference sequence). DNA of the CDR3: TGTGCCAGCAGGACGGACGGCATGCCCTACGAGCAGTACTTC. It encodes CASRTDGMPYEQYF.

V and J are TRBV30 and TRBJ2-2; 7 nucleotides line up with TRBD1. CDR1 and CDR2 from the germline V gene are GTSNPN and SVGIG (reference sequence). The CDR3 is 14 amino acids. The junction had 6 bases not matched to a gene; V was cut back by 0 bases and J by 8 bases. In DNA, the CDR3 is TGTGCCTGGAGTGTACTCACAGGGGCAGGGGAGCTGTTTTTT. Its translation is CAWSVLTGAGELFF.

This chain uses TRBV7-9 with TRBJ1-2, with D possibly being TRBD1 (5 bases). CDR1 is SEHNR, CDR2 FQNEAQ, per germline (reference sequence). Trimming shortened V by 2 bases and J by 3 bases, and 13 bases separated the two germline ends. The CDR3 is 15 amino acids. The CDR3 region has the DNA TGTGCCAGCAGCTTATATCCCAGGGATGACTATGGCTACACCTTC. Translated, it gives CASSLYPRDDYGYTF.